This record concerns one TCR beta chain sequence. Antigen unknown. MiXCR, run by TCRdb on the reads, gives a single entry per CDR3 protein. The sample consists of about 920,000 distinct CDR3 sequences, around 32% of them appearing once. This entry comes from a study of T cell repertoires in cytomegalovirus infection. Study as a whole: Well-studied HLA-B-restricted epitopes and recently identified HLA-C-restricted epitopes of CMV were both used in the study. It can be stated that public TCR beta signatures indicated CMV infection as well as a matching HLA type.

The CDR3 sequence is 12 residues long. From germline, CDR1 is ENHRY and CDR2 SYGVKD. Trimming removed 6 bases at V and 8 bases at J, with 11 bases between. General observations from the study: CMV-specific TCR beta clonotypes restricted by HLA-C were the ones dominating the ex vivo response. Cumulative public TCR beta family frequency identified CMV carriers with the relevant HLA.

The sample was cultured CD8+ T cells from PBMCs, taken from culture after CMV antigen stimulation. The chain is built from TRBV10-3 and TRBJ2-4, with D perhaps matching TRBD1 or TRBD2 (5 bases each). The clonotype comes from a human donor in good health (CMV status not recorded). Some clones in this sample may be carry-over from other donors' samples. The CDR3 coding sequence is TGTGCCATCAGCAACTTGGGGGACATTCAGTACTTC. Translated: CAISNLGDIQYF.